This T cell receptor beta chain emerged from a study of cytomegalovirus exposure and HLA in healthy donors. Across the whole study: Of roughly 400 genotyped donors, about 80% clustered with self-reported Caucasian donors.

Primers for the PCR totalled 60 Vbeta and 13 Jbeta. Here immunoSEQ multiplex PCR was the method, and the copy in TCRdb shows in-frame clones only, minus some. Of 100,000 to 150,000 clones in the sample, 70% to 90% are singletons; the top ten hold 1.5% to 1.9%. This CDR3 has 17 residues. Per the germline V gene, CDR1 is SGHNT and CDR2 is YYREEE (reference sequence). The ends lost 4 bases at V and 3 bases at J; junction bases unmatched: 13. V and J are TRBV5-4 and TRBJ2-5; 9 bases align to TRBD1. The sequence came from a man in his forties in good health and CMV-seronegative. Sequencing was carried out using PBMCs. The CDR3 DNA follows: TGTGCCAGCAGCCTGCCGGGACAGGGTCTTTGGGAAGAGACCCAGTACTTC. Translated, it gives CASSLPGQGLWEETQYF.